Listed below are T cell receptor beta chains from one sample, sequenced in a study of hypomethylating agent response in myelodysplastic syndrome. The method was immunoSEQ multiplex PCR; TCRdb's version includes in-frame clones alone and lacks a portion of them. The sample has 5,000 to 6,500 clones, about 82% seen once; the top ten hold under 30%. The sample in question was bone marrow, obtained before or after starting hypomethylating agent treatment for myelodysplastic syndrome (not recorded which). The source of these receptors is a human donor with myelodysplastic syndrome. The CDR3 runs from the conserved cysteine through the conserved F or W.

14	TRBV7-3	TRBJ1-1	CASSQHQGNTEAFF
16	TRBV5-6	TRBJ1-4	CASSLGTRRLNEKLFF
17	TRBV18	TRBJ1-3	CASSPLPDRENGNTIYF
11	TRBV27	TRBJ2-1	CASGTFNEQFF
13	TRBV5-3	TRBJ1-2	CARSPRINYGYTF
14	TRBV5-1	TRBJ1-2	CASSPPSTAYGYTF
11	TRBV20-1	TRBJ2-1	CSASGDNEQFF
14	TRBV11-2	TRBJ1-1	CASSLDWRSTEAFF
12	TRBV6-5	TRBJ2-7	CASSQDGYEQYF
18	TRBV7-3	TRBJ2-2	CASSSTAGGLVHTGELFF
14	TRBV10-3	TRBJ2-1	CAISESGSDNEQFF
15	TRBV11-3	TRBJ1-2	CASSLASGRRGGYTF
14	TRBV29-1	TRBJ2-5	CSVGPSGWEETQYF
15	TRBV7-2	TRBJ2-5	CASSLELTQGETQYF
13	TRBV27	TRBJ2-7	CASSGQGSYEQYF
14	TRBV15	TRBJ1-5	CATSREGSNQPQHF
17	TRBV9	TRBJ1-6	CASSVGYRPSHNSPLHF
14	TRBV10-1	TRBJ2-7	CASSERTAPYEQYF
18	TRBV7-2	TRBJ2-7	CASSGRDAGLARTYEQYF
16	TRBV4-2	TRBJ1-5	CASSQVAWDRDQPQHF
17	TRBV29-1	TRBJ2-7	CSVGLQVPLPILYEQYF
13	TRBV6-5	TRBJ1-5	CASSYDGNQPQHF
12	TRBV5-6	TRBJ1-1	CASSLNGRVAFF
13	TRBV5-1	TRBJ1-1	CASSLEGNSEAFF
12	TRBV28	TRBJ2-3	CASRGDRWLQYF
16	TRBV4-2	TRBJ1-1	CASSQRGQGASTEAFF
14	TRBV5-1	TRBJ1-6	CASRSGQENSPLHF
16	TRBV9	TRBJ1-1	CASSVGAGGSNTEAFF
16	TRBV27	TRBJ2-5	CASSSTTSGRTETQYF
15	TRBV4-1	TRBJ2-4	CASSQEQGEGDIQYF
15	TRBV9	TRBJ2-3	CASSVGLGPTDTQYF
16	TRBV27	TRBJ2-1	CASSLTAAGGLGEQFF
18	TRBV7-2	TRBJ2-1	CASSFPRGQRGGQYEQFF
17	TRBV21-1	TRBJ2-3	CASSKRGLPGRTDTQYF
17	TRBV11-2	TRBJ1-1	CASSLRLDKSLVTEAFF
13	TRBV29-1	TRBJ1-6	CSVRSLINSPLHF
15	TRBV5-1	TRBJ2-5	CASSMDRRTGETQYF
15	TRBV29-1	TRBJ2-7	CSVDSVAGASYEQYF
14	TRBV19	TRBJ2-1	CASSIRQQSNEQFF
14	TRBV6-1	TRBJ1-2	CASSSSQGHYGYTF
15	TRBV7-6	TRBJ2-1	CASSYRTGYGNEQFF
14	TRBV4-2	TRBJ1-5	CASSQGQGNQPQHF
16	TRBV11-3	TRBJ2-7	CASSLVGTGLRDEQYF
15	TRBV4-1	TRBJ2-7	CASSQVAGAGAEQYF
14	TRBV7-2	TRBJ2-3	CASSRDRVSDTQYF
16	TRBV6-1	TRBJ2-3	CASSVSSGSRTDTQYF
15	TRBV5-1	TRBJ2-5	CASSIQGGGQETQYF
15	TRBV7-9	.	CASSRLAERQETQYF
14	TRBV10-3	TRBJ2-3	CAIRQEGMADTQYF
15	TRBV10-1	TRBJ2-1	CASSPRLLRRNEQFF
12	TRBV7-9	TRBJ1-6	CASSLATQGLHF
13	TRBV18	TRBJ1-1	CASSQGARTEAFF
13	TRBV2	TRBJ1-5	CASSEGSNQPQHF
14	TRBV15	.	CATSLGGRINEQYF
13	TRBV7-3	TRBJ1-1	CASSLAGDTEAFF
13	TRBV27	TRBJ2-7	CASRDLSRFGQYF
15	TRBV7-3	TRBJ2-5	CASSKSTGPQETQYF
13	TRBV5-4	TRBJ2-1	CASSLALSVGQFF
14	TRBV5-4	TRBJ2-3	CASSLAGGPDTQYF